This T cell receptor (beta chain) was observed in a study of blood T cell repertoires in COVID-19. This clone was counted only a few times. The V and J ends lost 2 bases and 0 bases respectively, with 13 bases between them. CDR3 length: 16 amino acids. The V gene's germline CDR1 is MDHEN and CDR2 SYDVKM. TCRdb keeps only in-frame clones here, not all; method: immunoSEQ multiplex PCR. The sample includes 110,000 to 150,000 clones, approximately 78% of them seen just once. Sequencing was done on a sample of peripheral blood. The clonotype originates from an elderly woman with acute or convalescent COVID-19. This chain joins TRBV28 and TRBJ1-2; D gene ambiguous. Here the CDR3 reads CASSLPNPSANYGYTF. DNA of the CDR3: TGTGCCAGCAGTTTACCCAATCCTTCAGCTAACTATGGCTACACCTTC.